This T cell receptor beta chain was sequenced in a study of Graves' ophthalmopathy and Graves' hyperthyroidism. In regard to this clonotype: Antigen unknown.

Study results and limitations: Its predictions of ophthalmopathy progression gave the model roughly 71% sensitivity and 72.22% specificity. Detected in blood as well were most expanded thyroid clonotypes with frequency above 0.001.

Trimming at V came to 6 bases and at J to 5 bases, leaving 12 bases not matched to a gene. The V gene's germline CDR1 is MDHEN and CDR2 SYDVKM. This CDR3 is 16 amino acids long. The sequenced template was RNA, covering the TCR beta CDR3 region. The first round was an RT-PCR with HTBI primers, and the second round was a multiplex PCR. TCRdb used MiXCR to reprocess the multiplex PCR reads, holding one entry per CDR3 protein. The repertoire consists of over 500,000 distinct CDR3 sequences, with about a fifth occurring once and the leading ten covering approximately 7%. The origin of this receptor is a woman younger than 30 with stable Graves' hyperthyroidism. Some clones in this sample may be carry-over from other donors' samples. Sample: peripheral blood. V usage is TRBV28 and J usage is TRBJ2-7, with TRBD1 matching 11 bases. Here the CDR3 reads CASRLFGTGGDHEQYF. The CDR3, as DNA: TGTGCCAGCAGACTTTTCGGGACAGGGGGAGACCACGAGCAGTACTTC.